This T cell receptor beta chain emerged from a study of T cell changes during pregnancy in multiple sclerosis. Clones were sequenced by immunoSEQ multiplex PCR, and TCRdb holds only the in-frame ones, with some missing. The sample shows tens of thousands of clones, 89% of them seen only once. The CDR3 contains 15 residues. Deletions cut 1 base from V and 3 bases from J, with 13 bases between. The germline CDR1 and CDR2 sequences are SGHTA and FQGNSA. This TCR derives from a female donor with multiple sclerosis, enrolled in a pregnancy study. The chain combines TRBV7-2 with TRBJ2-7; tentatively, D is TRBD1 (6 bases). The sample here was CD8+ T cells from peripheral blood mononuclear cells, taken in the second trimester of pregnancy. CDR3 nucleotides: TGTGCCAGCAGCTTAGTCTCAGGGGAAGTCTACGAGCAGTACTTC. Its protein is CASSLVSGEVYEQYF. Full variable domain (rest looked up from reference TRBV7-2 and TRBJ2-7): GAGVSQSPSNKVTEKGKDVELRCDPISGHTALYWYRQSLGQGLEFLIYFQGNSAPDKSGLPSDRFSAERTGGSVSTLTIQRTQQEDSAVYLCASSLVSGEVYEQYFGPGTRLTVT.